The rows below give T cell receptor beta chains drawn from one sample of a study of pediatric ulcerative colitis. Clones were sequenced by immunoSEQ multiplex PCR, and TCRdb holds only the in-frame ones, with some missing. Seen here are 45,000 to 75,000 clones, approximately 87% observed once, and the top ten hold roughly 1.5%. Sequenced input: blood. The receptors originated from a boy aged 5 to 17 who was a control in a study of pediatric ulcerative colitis. Each CDR3 is given with its conserved first and last residue. A D gene is named only where the DNA matches it firmly. Expanded clones get a size class; other rows say once, few or many, or leave the size out.

D gene | J gene | clone size | V gene | CDR3 DNA | CDR3 protein
. | TRBJ2-7 | . | TRBV4-3 | TGCGCCAGCAGCCAAGATGCAGGGGGGACCTACGAGCAGTACTTC | CASSQDAGGTYEQYF
TRBD1 | TRBJ2-1 | . | TRBV27 | TGTGCCAGCAGTCCCCTGACAGGGACGGTGAATGAGCAGTTCTTC | CASSPLTGTVNEQFF
TRBD1 | TRBJ2-3 | . | TRBV7-3 | TGTGCCAGCAGCCCCCAACGACAGGGAGGCACAGATACGCAGTATTTT | CASSPQRQGGTDTQYF
. | TRBJ2-1 | few | TRBV9 | TGTGCCAGCAGCCCGGGACCCAATGAGCAGTTCTTC | CASSPGPNEQFF
TRBD2 | TRBJ2-2 | . | TRBV6-1 | TGTGCCAGCAGTGGGAGACTAGCGGGGGGTACCGGGGAGCTGTTTTTT | CASSGRLAGGTGELFF
. | TRBJ2-1 | once | TRBV7-2 | TGTGCCAGCAGCTTAGCTTCGTCGGACCCTTATACTTATGAGCAGTTCTTC | CASSLASSDPYTYEQFF
. | TRBJ1-6 | . | TRBV4-2 | TGTGCCAGCAGCCGCCCCGGGACTGAGAATTCACCCCTCCACTTT | CASSRPGTENSPLHF
TRBD1 | TRBJ2-7 | . | TRBV6-5 | TGTGCCAGCAGTTACGGGGCAGGGGGCTACGAGCAGTACTTC | CASSYGAGGYEQYF
. | TRBJ2-1 | . | TRBV7-9 | TGTGCCAGCAGCCCCAGGGCACAGGGAGGAAATGAGCAGTTCTTC | CASSPRAQGGNEQFF
TRBD2 | TRBJ2-7 | . | TRBV7-9 | TGTGCCAGCAGCTACAAACTTAGCGGGGGAAGCTCCTACGAGCAGTACTTC | CASSYKLSGGSSYEQYF
TRBD2 | TRBJ2-3 | . | TRBV11-3 | TGTGCCAGCAGCCCCTCGGGACTAGCGGGGGGAGAGACAGATACGCAGTATTTT | CASSPSGLAGGETDTQYF
. | TRBJ1-4 | . | TRBV28 | TGTGCCAGCAGTTTTAACCTCACCTGGGGTGCTAATGAAAAACTGTTTTTT | CASSFNLTWGANEKLFF
. | TRBJ2-1 | . | TRBV19 | TGTGCCAGTAGTACGGCGGGCTCCTACAATGAGCAGTTCTTC | CASSTAGSYNEQFF
. | TRBJ1-5 | few | TRBV2 | TGTGCCAGCGGGGCAGAGAGCAATCAGCCCCAGCATTTT | CASGAESNQPQHF
. | TRBJ2-3 | . | TRBV4-3 | TGCGCCAGCAGCCAAAGACCGGGAGAGGTGGATACGCAGTATTTT | CASSQRPGEVDTQYF
. | TRBJ1-5 | once | TRBV5-4 | TGTGCCAGCAGCTTGGGGAATCAGCCCCAGCATTTT | CASSLGNQPQHF
TRBD2 | TRBJ2-7 | . | TRBV4-2 | TGTGCCAGCAGCCAACTAGCGGGAGGTGCCTACGAGCAGTACTTC | CASSQLAGGAYEQYF
TRBD1 | TRBJ2-3 | . | TRBV7-2 | TGTGCCAGCAGCCCCCGACAGGGGGTGATAGATACGCAGTATTTT | CASSPRQGVIDTQYF
. | TRBJ1-1 | . | TRBV5-4 | TGTGCCAGCAGCGACTGGGAGAATGAAGCTTTCTTT | CASSDWENEAFF
TRBD1 | TRBJ1-2 | few | TRBV7-2 | TGTGCCAGCAGCCCCGGGACAGGATATGGCTACACCTTC | CASSPGTGYGYTF
. | TRBJ2-5 | . | TRBV7-2 | TGTGCCAGCAGCCCAGGAATCCAGGGGGGAAGGGAAGAGACCCAGTACTTC | CASSPGIQGGREETQYF
. | TRBJ2-1 | . | TRBV7-6 | TGTGCCAGCAGCTCGAACCACAACAATGAGCAGTTCTTC | CASSSNHNNEQFF
. | TRBJ2-3 | . | TRBV25-1 | TGTGCCAGCAGATTGACAGCTTCGGCGACAGATACGCAGTATTTT | CASRLTASATDTQYF
. | TRBJ2-2 | few | TRBV27 | TGTGCCAGCAGACTCACAGTATCGAACACCGGGGAGCTGTTTTTT | CASRLTVSNTGELFF
. | TRBJ2-7 | . | TRBV5-1 | TGCGCCAGCAGCTTGAATCAGGGGGGCGAGCAGTACTTC | CASSLNQGGEQYF
. | TRBJ2-3 | . | TRBV27 | TGTGCCAGCAGCTCACAACTCGGGGGCGGCCACACAGATACGCAGTATTTT | CASSSQLGGGHTDTQYF
. | TRBJ2-1 | . | TRBV9 | TGTGCCAGCAGCCCTTCGACATTGGAGCAGTTCTTC | CASSPSTLEQFF
. | TRBJ1-1 | . | TRBV7-2 | TGTGCCAGCAGCCAAGACAGTAACACTGAAGCTTTCTTT | CASSQDSNTEAFF
. | TRBJ1-5 | . | TRBV7-9 | TGTGCCAGCAGCTTGGGGGCAGAGATAAATCAGCCCCAGCATTTT | CASSLGAEINQPQHF
. | TRBJ2-1 | . | TRBV6-5 | TGTGCCAGCAGTTACGAAGGGGGGGAGCAGTTCTTC | CASSYEGGEQFF
TRBD1 | TRBJ2-7 | . | TRBV30 | TGTGCCTGGATGACCGGGACAGGGGATTCCTACGAGCAGTACTTC | CAWMTGTGDSYEQYF
. | TRBJ2-3 | . | TRBV28 | TGTGCCAGCAGTTACCCCCGTTGGGCCCGGGACGCCACAGATACGCAGTATTTT | CASSYPRWARDATDTQYF
TRBD2 | TRBJ2-1 | . | TRBV11-2 | TGTGCCAGCAGTTCCGGACTAGCGGGAGTCAATGAGCAGTTCTTC | CASSSGLAGVNEQFF
. | TRBJ2-1 | . | TRBV5-1 | TGCGCCAGCACCAGGGGACTTGCCTCCTACAATGAGCAGTTCTTC | CASTRGLASYNEQFF
TRBD1 | TRBJ2-6 | few | TRBV4-3 | TGCGCCAGCAGCCGCCCGGGACAGGGGACTGGGGCCAACGTCCTGACTTTC | CASSRPGQGTGANVLTF
TRBD1 | TRBJ2-4 | once | TRBV5-1 | TGCGCCAGCAGCCTGATACAGGGGGTCCAAAACATTCAGTACTTC | CASSLIQGVQNIQYF
. | TRBJ2-7 | . | TRBV27 | TGTGCCAGCAGTCCCACAGGGCGAACCTACGAGCAGTACTTC | CASSPTGRTYEQYF
. | TRBJ1-1 | . | TRBV15 | TGTGCCACCAGCAGAGATGTCTGGGAAAGTATGAACACTGAAGCTTTCTTT | CATSRDVWESMNTEAFF
. | TRBJ1-2 | . | TRBV21-1 | TGTGCCAGCAGCAAAGCGCTGGACAGGGGGCTCCCCTATGGCTACACCTTC | CASSKALDRGLPYGYTF
TRBD1 | TRBJ1-2 | . | TRBV9 | TGTGCCAGCAGCGCATATTTGGACAGGGGGTGGAATGGCTACACCTTC | CASSAYLDRGWNGYTF
. | TRBJ1-1 | . | TRBV20-1 | TGCAGTGCTAGAGAAGCGAGCACAGCTTTCTTT | CSAREASTAFF
TRBD1 | TRBJ1-5 | once | TRBV5-4 | TGTGCCAGCAGCTCCCTGTTCGCCGACAGGGTAAAAGGTCAGCCCCAGCATTTT | CASSSLFADRVKGQPQHF
TRBD2 | TRBJ2-7 | . | TRBV5-1 | TGCGCCAGCCGACTAGCGGGGAACGAGCAGTACTTC | CASRLAGNEQYF
TRBD2 | TRBJ2-1 | . | TRBV4-2 | TGTGCCAGCAGTCGCAGATTCGGAGTTAGCGGGAGTACCGTCGATGAGCAGTTCTTC | CASSRRFGVSGSTVDEQFF
. | TRBJ2-2 | . | TRBV5-8 | TGTGCCAGCTCCTTGAGGGCGAGTTGGTCCACCGGGGAGCTGTTTTTT | CASSLRASWSTGELFF
TRBD1 | TRBJ2-3 | once | TRBV7-9 | TGTGCCAGCAGCTTTCAACCGAGGGGACAGGATACGCAGTATTTT | CASSFQPRGQDTQYF
TRBD1 | TRBJ1-2 | . | TRBV27 | TGTGCCAGCAGTTTCTCCGGGACAGGGGTATATGGCTACACCTTC | CASSFSGTGVYGYTF
. | TRBJ2-7 | . | TRBV4-1 | TGCGCCAGCAGCCAGAATAGTGAAGGACGGGGTACTGACTACGAGCAGTACTTC | CASSQNSEGRGTDYEQYF
. | TRBJ1-2 | . | TRBV19 | TGTGCCAGTCAGAGGAGCAGGCATAGCGGCTATGGCTACACCTTC | CASQRSRHSGYGYTF
. | TRBJ2-3 | . | TRBV20-1 | TGCAGTGCTAGTCGCTCAGATACGCAGTATTTT | CSASRSDTQYF
. | TRBJ1-2 | few | TRBV10-1 | TGCGCCAGCAGGGCAGGGTATGGCTACACCTTC | CASRAGYGYTF
. | TRBJ1-4 | . | TRBV4-1 | TGCGCCAGCAGCCAGGGGTTCGGGGAAAAACTGTTTTTT | CASSQGFGEKLFF
. | TRBJ1-4 | . | TRBV10-1 | TGCGCCAGCAGTGCCCCCACCTCGGCCGAAAAACTGTTTTTT | CASSAPTSAEKLFF
TRBD1 | TRBJ1-3 | . | TRBV5-1 | TGCGCCAGCAGCTCCTCAGGGGGCTCTGGAAACACCATATATTTT | CASSSSGGSGNTIYF
. | TRBJ1-1 | . | TRBV7-3 | TGTGCCAGCAGCCTCAATGGGGGAAGGGTAGTCACTGAAGCTTTCTTT | CASSLNGGRVVTEAFF
. | TRBJ1-2 | few | TRBV6-6 | TGTGCCAGCAGCAACGACCGGCGGAGCTATGGCTACACCTTC | CASSNDRRSYGYTF
. | TRBJ2-2 | . | TRBV29-1 | TGCAGCAGCTTAGGGCTCGGCGGGGAGCTGTTTTTT | CSSLGLGGELFF
. | TRBJ2-3 | . | TRBV28 | TGTGCCAGCAGTTTGAGGGACACATACACAGATACGCAGTATTTT | CASSLRDTYTDTQYF
. | TRBJ1-3 | few | TRBV5-4 | TGTGCCAGCAGCTTGGGGACACCTGGAAACACCATATATTTT | CASSLGTPGNTIYF
. | TRBJ2-5 | . | TRBV18 | TGTGCCAGCTCACCAGGAGGAGGCAGAAGGGAAGAGACCCAGTACTTC | CASSPGGGRREETQYF